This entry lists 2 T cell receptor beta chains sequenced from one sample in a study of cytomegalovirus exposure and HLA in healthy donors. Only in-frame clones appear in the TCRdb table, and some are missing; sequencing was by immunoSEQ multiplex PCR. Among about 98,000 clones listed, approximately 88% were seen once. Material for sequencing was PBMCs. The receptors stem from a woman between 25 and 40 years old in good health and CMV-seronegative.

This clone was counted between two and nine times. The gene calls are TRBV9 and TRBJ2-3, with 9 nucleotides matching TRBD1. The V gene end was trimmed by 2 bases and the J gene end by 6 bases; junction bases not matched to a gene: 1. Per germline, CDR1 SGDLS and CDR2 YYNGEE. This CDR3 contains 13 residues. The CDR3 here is CASSVTGGDTQYF. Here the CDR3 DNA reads TGTGCCAGCAGCGTTACAGGGGGCGATACGCAGTATTTT.

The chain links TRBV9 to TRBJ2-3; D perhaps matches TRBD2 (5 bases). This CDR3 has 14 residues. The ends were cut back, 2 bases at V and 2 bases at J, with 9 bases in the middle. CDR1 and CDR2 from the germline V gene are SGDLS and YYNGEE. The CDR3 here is CASSVQADTDTQYF. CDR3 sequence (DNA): TGTGCCAGCAGCGTTCAAGCGGACACAGATACGCAGTATTTT.